This T cell receptor (beta chain) comes out of a study of T cell responses to AZD1222 COVID-19 vaccine (dated by TCRdb to the early 2020s). About the full investigation: A total of 233 trial participants underwent TCR sequencing, of whom 207 had received two doses of AZD1222 and about 26 had received two doses of the MenACWY control vaccine. Trial participants were enrolled by age into subgroups of 18-55, 56-69 and 70-plus years, and around 140, 26 and 57 TCR-sequenced participants, respectively, were included in these subgroups.

The time point label on this specimen signifies: about 28 days (+/-7) after the second vaccine dose. AZD1222 recipients with second doses at about 4 weeks or about 12 weeks were pooled, because spike-specific TCR depth and breadth did not differ between schedules. Samples from vaccinated people were obtained from the UK trials COV001 and COV002, which included a single-blind randomized controlled phase 2/3 trial of AZD1222 (ChAdOx1 nCoV-19) in healthy adults. For TCRbeta chain sequencing, PBMC samples were collected from trial participants at day 0 and at day 28 after the second dose. What the work shows at the level of the full study, not this receptor alone: Epitopes outside the regions mutated in the B.1.351 and B.1.1.7 variants were reportedly recognized by nearly half of the unique spike-specific TCRs. The vaccine-associated CD4 TCRs covered the entire spike protein, and the dominant responses fell in regions 160-218 and 743-854. In the small 56-69-year group, the increase in depth fell short of significance, most likely because of low power. Because no day 14 peak-response samples were available, the repertoires could be characterized only after the peak T cell response. A significant rise in spike-specific TCR breadth and depth was observed after two AZD1222 doses relative to day 0 and relative to MenACWY recipients. Only a handful of AZD1222 recipients were SARS-CoV-2 seropositive at baseline, limiting conclusions about previously exposed vaccinees. Participants were mostly white British and included more females than males, and it was suggested by the authors that clonal diversity may have been underestimated.

The V and J ends are trimmed by 5 bases and 1 base, leaving 14 bases between them. Looking up the germline V gene yields CDR1 MRHNA and CDR2 SNTAGT. The CDR3 holds 15 amino acids from the cysteine to the phenylalanine. Only CDR3 DNA is held: 45 bases, read in frame from base 1. The CDR3 regions of human TCRbeta chains were analyzed by immunosequencing. The published analysis was carried out like this. TCRs in the repertoires were matched against a reference library of SARS-CoV-2-specific TCRs that had been generated with the MIRA antigen-specificity platform. Breadth was defined as the fraction of unique TCRs that were SARS-CoV-2-associated. Depth was defined as the fraction of total T cells that were SARS-CoV-2-associated. Using the MIRA data, each spike-specific TCR was mapped to the spike region that the TCR reacts to and placed in a CD4 or CD8 class. Log10-transformed breadth and depth values were compared by one-way ANOVA with Sidak's multiple comparisons tests. Entries here come from immuneACCESS through TCRdb and include only in-frame sequences with V and J called. Some clones fail to appear in such tables; in the studies checked, an unresolved V gene covers under half of the shortfall, and the cause of the remainder is unknown. That table gives V, J and clone size, and the DNA gave D and trimming. The sample table records fewer than 150,000 clones; around 89% of these occur just once. The ten most abundant clones make up roughly 3.8% of the sample.

For this clone: The specificity of this receptor is unknown. No clone much larger than this one lies a single base away; base qualities are absent.

The TCR sequence derives from an adult who received the AZD1222 COVID-19 vaccine. The sequence links TRBV6-4 to TRBJ1-1; TRBD1 could be the D gene, as 6 bases match. The sequences come from peripheral blood, collected 28 days after the second AZD1222 dose. The bases read TGTGCCAGCAGTCGGGACACAAACCCGAACACTGAAGCTTTCTTT. This sequence encodes CASSRDTNPNTEAFF.